This TCR beta chain is from a study of blood T cell repertoires in COVID-19. In the study overall: Some COVID-19 samples were acute and others convalescent; all came from the United States, Italy and Spain. Nucleic acid was either cDNA or gDNA, and it came from T cells, B-cell-depleted T cells, or PBMCs.

Seattle researchers signed up patients amid active infection and tracked them longitudinally. Per germline, CDR1 SEHNR and CDR2 FQNEAQ (reference sequence). The CDR3 contains 19 residues. V was pared by 5 bases and J by 8 bases, with 30 bases between. Clones were read by immunoSEQ multiplex PCR, and TCRdb kept only the in-frame ones, dropping some. The data show roughly 130,000 clones, less than 90% seen once. Sequenced sample: peripheral blood. The TCR sequence derives from a human donor with COVID-19, enrolled during active disease. The donor label of this sample is uncertain. The gene calls are TRBV7-9 and TRBJ2-2; a possible D gene is TRBD2 (6 bases). CDR3 loop: CASSPRLARQQSPSGELFF. The CDR3 DNA reads as TGTGCCAGCAGCCCAAGGCTAGCGAGGCAACAATCGCCTTCGGGGGAGCTGTTTTTT.